Shown below are 17 T cell receptor beta chains from a single sample sequenced in a study of PD-L1 blockade in urothelial cancer. Here immunoSEQ multiplex PCR was the method, and the copy in TCRdb shows in-frame clones only, minus some. The table has roughly 47,000 clones, about four fifths seen once; the top ten hold 8% to 13%. Specified time point: pretreatment peripheral blood. The specimen was PBMCs, collected around atezolizumab (anti-PD-L1) treatment. The receptors stem from a man between 65 and 79 years old with urothelial cancer.

The chain links TRBV6-1 to TRBJ2-7; 7 nucleotides line up with TRBD1. In germline, CDR1 is MNHNS, CDR2 SASEGT. CDR3 length: 14 residues. With 1 base clipped from V and 6 bases from J, the junction kept 6 bases outside the gene matches. CDR3 region: CASSEGVGGGEQYF. CDR3 sequence (DNA): TGTGCCAGCAGTGAAGGGGTAGGGGGCGGCGAGCAGTACTTC.

The chain links TRBV4-2 to TRBJ2-2; 12 bases are a match to TRBD2. V lost 5 bases to trimming and J lost 7 bases; unmatched junction nucleotides: 8. The CDR3 extends over 16 amino acids. The germline V gene encodes CDR1 LGHNA and CDR2 YNFKEQ. CDR3 sequence reads: CASSKLAGGNNGELFF. CDR3 DNA: TGTGCCAGCAGCAAACTAGCGGGAGGCAATAACGGGGAGCTGTTTTTT.

The chain recombines TRBV4-2 with TRBJ2-3; D not certain. The CDR3 spans 13 residues. V gave up 4 bases and J gave up 5 bases, with 10 bases separating them. CDR1 and CDR2 from the germline V gene are LGHNA and YNFKEQ. The CDR3 DNA reads TGTGCCAGCAGCCCGAACGAGGTAGATACGCAGTATTTT. Translating gives CASSPNEVDTQYF.

The V gene is TRBV28, the J gene TRBJ2-7; tentative D call: TRBD1 (7 bases). Germline V gene lookup returns CDR1 MDHEN and CDR2 SYDVKM. The CDR3 is 15 residues long. The V end lost 6 bases, the J end lost 5 bases, and 20 bases lay between the germline ends. CDR3 amino acids: CASRPGTAGGDEQYF. CDR3 DNA sequence: TGTGCCAGCAGACCCGGGACAGCTGGCGGGGACGAGCAGTACTTC.

The sample holds one count of this clone. Here the CDR3 reads CASSIGTGSQPQHF. The CDR3 coding sequence is TGTGCCAGCTCAATTGGGACAGGGAGTCAGCCCCAGCATTTT. The chain is built from TRBV18 and TRBJ1-5, with 9 bases lining up with TRBD1. V dropped 5 bases and J dropped 6; count of bases not matched to a gene: 5. Germline V CDR1 and CDR2: KGHSH, LQKENI. There are 14 residues in the CDR3.

This chain joins TRBV5-5 and TRBJ2-7, with unresolved D. Trimming pared 4 bases from V and 4 bases from J, leaving 9 bases between. The CDR3 sequence is 12 residues long. Germline assignment: CDR1 SGHKS and CDR2 YYEKEE (reference sequence). The CDR3 reads CASSPSDYEQYF. CDR3 bases: TGTGCCAGCAGCCCCTCAGATTACGAGCAGTACTTC. Variable domain in full (rest from reference TRBV5-5 and TRBJ2-7): DAGVTQSPTHLIKTRGQQVTLRCSPISGHKSVSWYQQVLGQGPQFIFQYYEKEERGRGNFPDRFSARQFPNYSSELNVNALLLGDSALYLCASSPSDYEQYFGPGTRLTVT.

The gene calls are TRBV5-6 and TRBJ2-5; 9 nucleotides align to TRBD2. Germline CDR1 is SGHDT and CDR2 is YYEEEE. This CDR3 contains 18 residues. J lost 4 bases, V lost 2 bases, and 15 bases had no gene match. For the CDR3, the DNA is TGTGCCAGCAGCTTATCCCCAAGTCGCGGGAGGGCCGGAGAGACCCAGTACTTC. This encodes CASSLSPSRGRAGETQYF.

The chain uses TRBV20-1 and TRBJ2-4, with no clear D. Germline V gives CDR1 DFQATT, CDR2 SNEGSKA (reference sequence). The CDR3 is 11 residues long. V was shortened by 3 bases and J by 9 bases, with 9 bases between the two germline ends. CDR3 loop: CSASLWSIQYF. CDR3 nucleotide sequence: TGCAGTGCTAGTCTCTGGAGCATTCAGTACTTC.

CDR3 in amino acids: CAWSTGEGGNQPQHF. The DNA for the CDR3 is TGTGCCTGGAGTACGGGGGAAGGGGGCAATCAGCCCCAGCATTTT. This chain links TRBV30 with TRBJ1-5; D is perhaps TRBD1 (5 bases). Germline V lookup: CDR1 GTSNPN, CDR2 SVGIG (reference sequence). Trimming stripped 2 bases from V and 2 bases from J, with 13 bases between. CDR3 size: 15 residues.

This chain connects TRBV5-1 to TRBJ2-7; 9 nucleotides agree with TRBD1. The CDR3 consists of 16 residues. V was pared by 4 bases and J by 5 bases, with 13 bases of the junction left unmatched. CDR1 and CDR2 from the germline V gene are SGHRS and YFSETQ. CDR3 loop: CASSTQSGTGSNEQYF. CDR3 nucleotide sequence: TGCGCCAGCAGCACCCAATCCGGGACAGGGAGCAACGAGCAGTACTTC.

The chain couples TRBV7-9 to TRBJ1-2; D may be TRBD1 (5 bases). Germline V gene lookup returns CDR1 SEHNR and CDR2 FQNEAQ (reference sequence). There are 13 residues in the CDR3. The V and J ends lost 5 bases and 2 bases respectively, with 9 bases between them. This chain's CDR3 is CASSTQENYGYTF. The CDR3 region has the DNA TGTGCCAGCAGCACACAGGAGAACTATGGCTACACCTTC.

The chain employs TRBV6-1 and TRBJ1-2; 9 nucleotides line up with TRBD1. J lost 8 bases, V lost 8 bases, and 9 bases had no gene match. This CDR3 spans 13 amino acids. Germline CDR1 reads MNHNS; CDR2 reads SASEGT. The CDR3 loop is CASVDRGFSGYTF. DNA for the CDR3: TGTGCCAGCGTGGACAGGGGATTCTCCGGCTACACCTTC.

This chain uses TRBV5-1 with TRBJ1-1; D gene unclear. Trimming took 4 bases from V and 1 from J, leaving 8 bases between them. The CDR3 loop spans 13 amino acids. CDR1 is SGHRS, CDR2 YFSETQ, per germline. DNA of the CDR3: TGCGCCAGCAGCCAGTTATCGAACACTGAAGCTTTCTTT. Protein: CASSQLSNTEAFF.

The chain recombines TRBV5-1 with TRBJ2-7; 7 nucleotides line up with TRBD2. Per the germline V gene, CDR1 is SGHRS and CDR2 is YFSETQ. The CDR3 consists of 16 residues. V gave up 4 bases and J gave up 2 bases; unmatched junction bases: 12. DNA of the CDR3: TGCGCCAGCAGCCCGGGACTACTGGGACCCACCTACGAGCAGTACTTC. It specifies CASSPGLLGPTYEQYF.

The genes are TRBV5-1 and TRBJ1-3, with a possible D match to TRBD1 (6 bases). This CDR3 has 16 residues. V shed 4 bases and J shed 0 bases, with 14 bases lying between them. Germline values: CDR1 SGHRS, CDR2 YFSETQ. This CDR3 is CASSTGHSVSGNTIYF. For the CDR3, the DNA is TGCGCCAGCAGCACGGGACACTCCGTCTCTGGAAACACCATATATTTT.

The chain employs TRBV6-5 and TRBJ1-3; 9 bases match TRBD1. Germline loops: CDR1 MNHEY, CDR2 SVGAGI. CDR3 length: 16 residues. Trimming took 4 bases from V and 7 from J; bases not matched to a gene: 11. The CDR3 reads CASSSYDRGGMNTIYF. CDR3 bases: TGTGCCAGCAGTTCCTATGACAGGGGGGGCATGAACACCATATATTTT.

Only one count was recorded for this clone. The rearrangement uses TRBV4-1 and TRBJ1-2, with 11 nucleotides matching TRBD1. V gave up 0 bases and J gave up 3 bases; unmatched junction bases: 6. Germline CDR1 MGHRA, CDR2 YSYEKL. The CDR3 is 17 amino acids. The CDR3 DNA follows: TGCGCCAGCAGCCAAGATCAGGACAGGGGGCGCGACTATGGCTACACCTTC. Its translation is CASSQDQDRGRDYGYTF.